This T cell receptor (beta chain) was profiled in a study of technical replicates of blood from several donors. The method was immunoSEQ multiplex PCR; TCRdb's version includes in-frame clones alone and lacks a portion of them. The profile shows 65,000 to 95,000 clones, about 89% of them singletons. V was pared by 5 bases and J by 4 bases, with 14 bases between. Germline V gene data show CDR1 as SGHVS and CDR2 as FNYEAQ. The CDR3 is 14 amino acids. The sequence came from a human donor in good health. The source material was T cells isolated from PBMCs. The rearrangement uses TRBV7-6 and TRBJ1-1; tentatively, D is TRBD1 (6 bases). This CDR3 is CASSRIRGGTEAFF. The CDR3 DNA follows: TGTGCCAGCAGCCGCATCAGGGGCGGCACTGAAGCTTTCTTT.